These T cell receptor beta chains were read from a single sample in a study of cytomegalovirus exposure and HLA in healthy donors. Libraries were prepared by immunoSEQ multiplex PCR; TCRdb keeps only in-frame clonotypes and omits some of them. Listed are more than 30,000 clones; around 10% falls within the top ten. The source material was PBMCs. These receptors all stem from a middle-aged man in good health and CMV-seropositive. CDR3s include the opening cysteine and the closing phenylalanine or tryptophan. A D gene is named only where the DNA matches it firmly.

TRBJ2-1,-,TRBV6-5,CASSYGEGRYNEQFF,TGTGCCAGCAGTTACGGTGAGGGGAGGTACAATGAGCAGTTCTTC
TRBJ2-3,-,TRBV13,CASSSSRWRADTQYF,TGTGCCAGCAGCTCCTCTCGTTGGAGGGCAGATACGCAGTATTTT
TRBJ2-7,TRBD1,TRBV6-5,CASSLTGGGGEQYF,TGTGCCAGCAGTTTAACAGGGGGTGGTGGCGAGCAGTACTTC
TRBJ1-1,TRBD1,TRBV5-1,CASSLNPTGDTEAFF,TGCGCCAGCAGCCTTAACCCGACAGGGGACACTGAAGCTTTCTTT
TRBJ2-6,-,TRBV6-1,CASSVGTFSGANVLTF,TGTGCCAGCAGTGTTGGGACATTCTCTGGGGCCAACGTCCTGACTTTC
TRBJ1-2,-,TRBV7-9,CASSLGHIGYTF,TGTGCCAGCAGCTTAGGTCACATCGGCTACACCTTC
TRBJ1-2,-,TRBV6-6,CASSTGYGYTF,TGTGCCAGCAGTACCGGCTATGGCTACACCTTC
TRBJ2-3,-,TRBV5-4,CASSTDPSGDTQYF,TGTGCCAGCAGCACCGACCCTTCAGGAGATACGCAGTATTTT
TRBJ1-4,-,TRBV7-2,CASSPDSATNEKLFF,TGTGCCAGCAGCCCCGACAGCGCAACTAATGAAAAACTGTTTTTT
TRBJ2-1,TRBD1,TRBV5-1,CASSETGDRLYEQFF,TGCGCCAGCAGCGAGACAGGGGACCGTCTGTATGAGCAGTTCTTC
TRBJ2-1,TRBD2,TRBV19,CASRSSGGPNEQFF,TGTGCCAGTAGGTCTAGCGGAGGGCCCAATGAGCAGTTCTTC
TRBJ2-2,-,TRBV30,CAWSVGQGGNTGELFF,TGTGCCTGGAGTGTAGGGCAGGGGGGGAACACCGGGGAGCTGTTTTTT
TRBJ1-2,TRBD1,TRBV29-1,CSVQQRGQALYGYTF,TGCAGCGTCCAACAAAGGGGACAGGCTCTCTATGGCTACACCTTC
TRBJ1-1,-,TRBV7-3,CASSLDSVTEAFF,TGTGCCAGCAGCTTAGATTCGGTCACTGAAGCTTTCTTT
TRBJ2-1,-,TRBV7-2,CASLSSPYYNEQFF,TGTGCCAGCCTATCGTCCCCCTACTACAATGAGCAGTTCTTC
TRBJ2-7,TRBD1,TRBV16,CASSHTPDRDYEQYF,TGTGCCAGCAGCCACACCCCGGACAGGGACTACGAGCAGTACTTC
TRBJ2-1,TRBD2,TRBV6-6,CASRLGLAGYNEQFF,TGTGCCAGCAGGCTAGGACTAGCGGGTTACAATGAGCAGTTCTTC
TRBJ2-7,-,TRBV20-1,CSAGGSYEQYF,TGCAGTGCTGGAGGGAGCTACGAGCAGTACTTC
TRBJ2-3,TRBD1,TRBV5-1,CASSPGTGTGNTDTQYF,TGCGCCAGCAGCCCCGGGACCGGGACAGGGAATACAGATACGCAGTATTTT
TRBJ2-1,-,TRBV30,CAWSVLASVEQFF,TGTGCCTGGAGTGTGCTAGCGTCGGTTGAGCAGTTCTTC
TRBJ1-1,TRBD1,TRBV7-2,CASSWGQGMAFF,TGTGCCAGCAGCTGGGGACAGGGTATGGCTTTCTTT
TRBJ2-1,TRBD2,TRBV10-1,CASSDPGLAGGEQFF,TGCGCCAGCAGTGACCCGGGACTAGCGGGAGGTGAGCAGTTCTTC
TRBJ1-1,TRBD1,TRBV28,CAIHNEGQGRNPEAFF,TGTGCCATCCACAACGAGGGACAGGGTAGGAACCCTGAAGCTTTCTTT
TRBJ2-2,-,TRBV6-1,CASSERRKTGELFF,TGTGCCAGCAGTGAACGGAGAAAGACCGGGGAGCTGTTTTTT
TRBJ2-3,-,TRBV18,CASSPNGGGTDTQYF,TGTGCCAGCTCACCAAACGGCGGCGGTACAGATACGCAGTATTTT
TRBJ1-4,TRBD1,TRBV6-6,CASSYEVTGRLFF,TGTGCCAGCAGTTACGAAGTGACAGGGAGGTTGTTTTTT
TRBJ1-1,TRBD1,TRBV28,CASSPPTGQNTEAFF,TGTGCCAGCAGTCCCCCGACAGGGCAGAACACTGAAGCTTTCTTT
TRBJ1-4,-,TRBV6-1,CASSVHLRTATNEKLFF,TGTGCCAGCAGTGTACACCTCAGGACAGCGACGAATGAAAAACTGTTTTTT
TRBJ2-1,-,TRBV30,CAWSAVGEDEQFF,TGTGCCTGGAGCGCGGTCGGGGAGGATGAGCAGTTCTTC